This T cell receptor (beta chain) came from a study of early T cells in non-severe SARS-CoV-2 infection. Study background: Alpha and beta chains were unpaired, from unsorted whole-blood bulk RNA.

Each CDR3 protein gets one entry after TCRdb re-called the 5' RACE reads with MiXCR. The table includes some 57,000 distinct CDR3 sequences, about 12% detected once. This CDR3 is built from 15 residues. The V segment lost 5 bases and the J segment 5 bases; nucleotides outside the gene matches: 7. In germline, CDR1 is SEHNR, CDR2 FQNEAQ (reference sequence). This clonotype has a handful of counts. Sequenced input: whole blood. The clonotype originates from an adult who was a healthcare worker with PCR-confirmed SARS-CoV-2 infection or an uninfected control (not recorded which). The chain combines TRBV7-9 with TRBJ2-7, with 12 positions matching TRBD2. DNA of the CDR3: TGTGCCAGCAGCCCCCTAGCGGGAGGGCCCAACGAGCAGTACTTC. This sequence encodes CASSPLAGGPNEQYF. The whole variable domain, remainder taken from reference TRBV7-9 and TRBJ2-7, is DTGVSQNPRHKITKRGQNVTFRCDPISEHNRLYWYRQTLGQGPEFLTYFQNEAQLEKSRLLSDRFSAERPKGSFSTLEIQRTEQGDSAMYLCASSPLAGGPNEQYFGPGTRLTVT.